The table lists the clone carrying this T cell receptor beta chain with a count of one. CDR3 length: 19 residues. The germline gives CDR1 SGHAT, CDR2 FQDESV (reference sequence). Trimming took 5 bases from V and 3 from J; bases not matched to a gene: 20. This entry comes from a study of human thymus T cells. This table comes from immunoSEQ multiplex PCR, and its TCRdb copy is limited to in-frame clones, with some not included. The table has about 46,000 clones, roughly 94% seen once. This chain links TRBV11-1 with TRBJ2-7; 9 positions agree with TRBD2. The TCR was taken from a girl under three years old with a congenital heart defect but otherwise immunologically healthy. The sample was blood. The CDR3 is CASSPRGLAGSPSLYEQYF. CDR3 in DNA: TGTGCCAGCAGCCCTAGGGGGCTAGCGGGATCCCCCTCTCTCTACGAGCAGTACTTC.